The 31 T cell receptor beta chains presented below share a single source sample, sequenced in a study of blood T cell repertoires in COVID-19. Assay used: immunoSEQ multiplex PCR; TCRdb lists only in-frame clones, some missing. The data contain around 390,000 clones, about 87% of them singletons. Material for sequencing was PBMCs or T cells enriched from blood (not recorded which). Source of these receptors: a woman in her forties or fifties who had recovered from COVID-19.

The chain links TRBV5-4 to TRBJ2-5, with unresolved D. Germline V gene sequence: CDR1 SGHNT, CDR2 YYREEE (reference sequence). This CDR3 comprises 14 residues. V was clipped by 0 bases and J by 5 bases, with 11 bases between them. Here the CDR3 reads CASSLVTTRETQYF. Here the CDR3 DNA reads TGTGCCAGCAGCTTGGTAACAACGAGGGAGACCCAGTACTTC.

J is TRBJ1-6 and V is TRBV6-1, with a possible D match to TRBD1 (6 bases). The germline V gene encodes CDR1 MNHNS and CDR2 SASEGT. Trimming pared 6 bases from V and 8 bases from J, leaving 20 bases between. This CDR3 comprises 16 residues. The DNA of the CDR3 is TGTGCCAGCAGGGAACTCCGGGGAGGGGGGCATTCACCCCTCCACTTT. Translated, it gives CASRELRGGGHSPLHF.

This chain links TRBV7-8 with TRBJ2-7; the D is unclear. Germline V gives CDR1 SGHVS, CDR2 FQNEAQ. Between the trimmed V and J ends, which lost 1 base and 4 bases, there was a span of 11 bases. The CDR3 spans 14 residues. The CDR3 bases are TGTGCCAGCAGCTTAGATGTGGGCCGGTACGAGCAGTACTTC. Protein sequence: CASSLDVGRYEQYF. The full variable domain, in which reference TRBV7-8 and TRBJ2-7 provide the parts outside the CDR3, is GAGVSQSPRYKVAKRGQDVALRCDPISGHVSLFWYQQALGQGPEFLTYFQNEAQLDKSGLPSDRFFAERPEGSVSTLKIQRTQQEDSAVYLCASSLDVGRYEQYFGPGTRLTVT.

This chain links TRBV13 with TRBJ2-7, with D possibly TRBD1 on 6 matching bases. The V end lost 0 bases, the J end lost 6 bases, and 15 bases lay between the germline ends. The CDR3 totals 15 residues. Germline CDR1 and CDR2: PRHDT and FYEKMQ (reference sequence). CDR3 sequence reads: CASSLGRQVSPEQYF. CDR3 sequence (DNA): TGTGCCAGCAGCTTAGGGCGACAGGTTAGTCCCGAGCAGTACTTC.

CDR3 protein: CASSPNGGLRNTEAFF. In DNA form, the CDR3 reads TGTGCCAGCAGTCCAAATGGGGGGTTGAGAAACACTGAAGCTTTCTTT. This chain uses TRBV11-1 with TRBJ1-1, with a weak D call TRBD1 (5 bases). This CDR3 spans 16 amino acids. Germline assignment: CDR1 SGHAT and CDR2 FQDESV (reference sequence). Trimming pared 6 bases from V and 2 bases from J, leaving 19 bases between. The full variable domain, its missing parts supplied by reference TRBV11-1 and TRBJ1-1, is EAEVAQSPRYKITEKSQAVAFWCDPISGHATLYWYRQILGQGPELLVQFQDESVVDDSQLPKDRFSAERLKGVDSTLKIQPAELGDSAMYLCASSPNGGLRNTEAFFGQGTRLTVV.

This clone was seen just once. The chain joins TRBV27 to TRBJ1-6; D not resolved. The CDR3 sequence is 17 residues long. Germline CDR1 MNHEY, CDR2 SMNVEV (reference sequence). The ends were cut back, 0 bases at V and 8 bases at J, with 17 bases in the middle. DNA of the CDR3: TGTGCCAGCAGTTTATCGGGGTCTACTCCGGAGGATTCACCCCTCCACTTT. Its translation is CASSLSGSTPEDSPLHF.

The chain employs TRBV7-3 and TRBJ1-5; D unresolved. The CDR3 sequence is 16 residues long. Trimming took 3 bases from V and 0 from J, leaving 12 bases between them. Germline V CDR1 and CDR2: SGHTA, FQGTGA. This CDR3 reads CASSFGMGNSNQPQHF. Here the CDR3 DNA reads TGTGCCAGCAGCTTCGGGATGGGGAATAGCAATCAGCCCCAGCATTTT.

The rearrangement uses TRBV2 and TRBJ1-1; weak D call: TRBD1 (5 bases). The CDR3 loop spans 13 amino acids. Germline-derived CDR1 and CDR2 are SNHLY and FYNNEI. The V and J ends lost 9 bases and 2 bases respectively, with 13 bases between them. The CDR3 reads CASQLGRNTEAFF. CDR3 nucleotide sequence: TGTGCCAGTCAGTTGGGGCGAAACACTGAAGCTTTCTTT. Together with reference TRBV2 and TRBJ1-1, the CDR3 gives the full variable domain: EPEVTQTPSHQVTQMGQEVILRCVPISNHLYFYWYRQILGQKVEFLVSFYNNEISEKSEIFDDQFSVERPDGSNFTLKIRSTKLEDSAMYFCASQLGRNTEAFFGQGTRLTVV.

The rearrangement joins TRBV29-1 to TRBJ2-1; TRBD2 matches 11 bases. This CDR3 has 15 amino acids. The trim removed 4 bases at V and 3 bases at J, leaving 5 bases unmatched. Germline CDR1 and CDR2: SQVTM and ANQGSEA. CDR3 amino acids: CSVGLSGGDYNEQFF. The DNA of the CDR3 is TGCAGCGTTGGCCTTAGCGGGGGGGACTACAATGAGCAGTTCTTC.

V is TRBV29-1 and J is TRBJ1-1, with D hard to call. V lost 7 bases, J lost 3 bases, and 12 bases lay in between. The CDR3 extends over 12 amino acids. CDR1 and CDR2 (germline): SQVTM, ANQGSEA. The CDR3 is CSAIYRDTEAFF. CDR3 DNA sequence: TGCAGCGCTATCTACAGAGACACTGAAGCTTTCTTT.

The chain links TRBV11-2 to TRBJ1-6; 10 nucleotides line up with TRBD1. Germline assignment: CDR1 SGHAT and CDR2 FQNNGV. The CDR3 sequence is 16 residues long. V dropped 1 base and J dropped 10; count of bases not matched to a gene: 7. The CDR3 DNA reads TGTGCCAGCAGCTTAGTAGGGACAGGGGTACAATCACCCCTCCACTTT. Translating gives CASSLVGTGVQSPLHF.

V and J are TRBV4-1 and TRBJ2-3; D is possibly TRBD2 (7 bases). V lost 3 bases, J lost 3 bases, and 13 bases lay in between. This CDR3 comprises 15 residues. The germline CDR1 and CDR2 sequences are MGHRA and YSYEKL. The CDR3 region has the DNA TGCGCCAGCAGCCACGGGGGGCGGGTGACAGATACGCAGTATTTT. This codes for CASSHGGRVTDTQYF.

The rearrangement joins TRBV7-2 to TRBJ2-7; 7 positions agree with TRBD1. CDR3 length: 15 amino acids. Germline V gene sequence: CDR1 SGHTA, CDR2 FQGNSA. J lost 7 bases, V lost 3 bases, and 12 bases had no gene match. The CDR3 loop reads CASSFTSTGIREQYF. In DNA, the CDR3 is TGTGCCAGCAGCTTCACCTCGACAGGGATCAGGGAGCAGTACTTC.

V usage is TRBV29-1 and J usage is TRBJ1-1; D is perhaps TRBD1 (6 bases). V shed 5 bases and J shed 0 bases, with 10 bases lying between them. The length of the CDR3 is 13 residues. Germline V gene data show CDR1 as SQVTM and CDR2 as ANQGSEA. CDR3 bases: TGCAGCGTTAAACAGGGAATGAACACTGAAGCTTTCTTT. This sequence encodes CSVKQGMNTEAFF.

The V and J genes are TRBV19 and TRBJ1-6; D gene unclear. The V gene lost 4 bases and the J gene lost 6 bases, with 7 bases spanning the gap. CDR3 size: 13 residues. Germline loops: CDR1 LNHDA, CDR2 SQIVND (reference sequence). The CDR3 DNA reads as TGTGCCAGTAGTAGCCAGGCTAATTCACCCCTCCACTTT. This codes for CASSSQANSPLHF.

This chain joins TRBV5-1 and TRBJ1-1; D is unclear. This CDR3 region has 13 residues. Trimming stripped 0 bases from V and 6 bases from J, with 9 bases between. Per germline, CDR1 SGHRS and CDR2 YFSETQ. The CDR3 DNA sequence: TGCGCCAGCAGCTTGGAACTACGGTCTGAAGCTTTCTTT. Translation: CASSLELRSEAFF.

This clone was counted once. The V call is TRBV7-9, the J call TRBJ1-2; D is unresolved. The germline V and J ends were trimmed by 2 bases and 0 bases, with 10 bases remaining between them. The CDR3 totals 15 residues. Germline CDR1 reads SEHNR; CDR2 reads FQNEAQ (reference sequence). CDR3 bases: TGTGCCAGCAGCTTACGGGGAAAAGCTAACTATGGCTACACCTTC. This gives the protein CASSLRGKANYGYTF.

This chain connects TRBV4-2 to TRBJ1-1, with D maybe TRBD1 (5 bases). V was clipped by 3 bases and J by 0 bases, with 20 bases between them. The CDR3 has 18 residues. The germline CDR1 and CDR2 sequences are LGHNA and YNFKEQ. CDR3 nucleotide sequence: TGTGCCAGCAGCCAGGTCTTGGGGAGGGGTACCATGAACACTGAAGCTTTCTTT. It specifies CASSQVLGRGTMNTEAFF.

The CDR3, as DNA: TGTGCCATCACAGGACAGGCTCCCCCAGATACGCAGTATTTT. It is translated as CAITGQAPPDTQYF. The gene calls are TRBV10-3 and TRBJ2-3; TRBD1 matches 7 bases. Germline V gene data show CDR1 as ENHRY and CDR2 as SYGVKD. The CDR3 contains 14 residues. J was trimmed by 4 bases and V by 7 bases; bases with no gene match: 8.

This chain uses TRBV27 with TRBJ1-2, with a tentative D call TRBD1 (5 bases). Germline V CDR1 and CDR2: MNHEY, SMNVEV (reference sequence). CDR3 length: 15 residues. V was trimmed by 2 bases and J by 5 bases, leaving 15 bases between them. The CDR3 DNA follows: TGTGCCAGCAGTTTACCCGAAGGGGTAGATTATGGCTACACCTTC. It is translated as CASSLPEGVDYGYTF.

This clone was found once. The rearrangement joins TRBV5-1 to TRBJ1-2, with 9 nucleotides matching TRBD1. The CDR3 sequence is 17 residues long. The germline gives CDR1 SGHRS, CDR2 YFSETQ. V shed 5 bases and J 8 bases; nucleotides not matched to a gene: 19. The CDR3: CASRPGQGSGGSAGYTF. CDR3 bases: TGCGCCAGCAGACCCGGACAGGGGTCGGGGGGTAGTGCAGGCTACACCTTC.

The chain employs TRBV11-3 and TRBJ1-2; TRBD1 matches at 7 bases. After removal of 4 bases from V and 8 bases from J, the junction contained 13 bases not matched to a gene. This CDR3 region has 15 residues. CDR1 SGHNT and CDR2 YENEEA come from the germline V gene. CDR3 sequence (DNA): TGTGCCAGCAGCTCGACTTCGAGACAGGGAAGCGGCTACACCTTC. Its protein is CASSSTSRQGSGYTF.

For the CDR3, the DNA is TGTGCCAGCAGCCAAGGGTTCACAGATCAGCCCCAGCATTTT. This gives the protein CASSQGFTDQPQHF. The chain employs TRBV3-1 (or the pseudogene TRBV3-2) and TRBJ1-5; no clear D. CDR1 and CDR2 from the germline V gene are LGHDT and YNNKEL (reference sequence). The CDR3 covers 14 residues. The V gene lost 1 base and the J gene lost 5 bases, with 9 bases spanning the gap.

This chain links TRBV21-1 with TRBJ2-3; TRBD2, the D gene given by the table, was not confirmed from the DNA. TRBV21-1 is a pseudogene locus. The CDR3 extends over 20 amino acids. The CDR3: CASSKRNPAWRGAHTDTQYF. CDR3 in DNA: TGTGCCAGCAGCAAACGTAACCCAGCCTGGCGCGGAGCGCACACAGATACGCAGTATTTT.

This chain joins TRBV5-8 and TRBJ1-5, with D maybe TRBD1 (5 bases). Germline CDR1 is SGHTS and CDR2 is YDEGEE. V gave up 6 bases and J gave up 3 bases, with 19 bases separating them. There are 16 residues in the CDR3. CDR3 nucleotide sequence: TGTGCCAGCACTCCGCCCCTCGGACATTTCAATCAGCCCCAGCATTTT. Its protein is CASTPPLGHFNQPQHF. The full variable domain, its missing parts supplied by reference TRBV5-8 and TRBJ1-5, is EAGVTQSPTHLIKTRGQQATLRCSPISGHTSVYWYQQALGLGLQFLLWYDEGEERNRGNFPPRFSGRQFPNYSSELNVNALELEDSALYLCASTPPLGHFNQPQHFGDGTRLSIL.

The J gene is TRBJ2-1, the V gene TRBV4-1; D remains ambiguous. This CDR3 has 14 residues. The germline V gene encodes CDR1 MGHRA and CDR2 YSYEKL. The V end lost 5 bases, the J end lost 6 bases, and 14 bases lay between the germline ends. The CDR3 sequence is CASSDLGRSNEQFF. Written as DNA, the CDR3 is TGCGCCAGCAGCGACTTAGGTAGGTCCAATGAGCAGTTCTTC.

The rearrangement uses TRBV7-6 and TRBJ1-5; no definite D call. CDR1 SGHVS and CDR2 FNYEAQ come from the germline V gene. V was cut by 2 bases and J by 4 bases, with 15 bases left in between. The CDR3 loop spans 16 amino acids. In nucleotides, the CDR3 is TGTGCCAGCAGCTTAATTAGCGGAGTGGAGAATCAGCCCCAGCATTTT. As protein: CASSLISGVENQPQHF.

The chain has TRBV28 and TRBJ2-4, with 11 bases matching TRBD2. The germline CDR1 and CDR2 sequences are MDHEN and SYDVKM. The CDR3 runs to 14 residues. The junction had 5 bases not matched to a gene; V was cut back by 6 bases and J by 7 bases. CDR3 nucleotide sequence: TGTGCCAGCAGCTTAGCGGGGGGGAAGAACATTCAGTACTTC. It is translated as CASSLAGGKNIQYF.

The V call is TRBV5-1, the J call TRBJ2-5, with D tentatively TRBD1 (5 bases). The CDR3 sequence is 13 residues long. From germline, CDR1 is SGHRS and CDR2 YFSETQ. V lost 3 bases to trimming and J lost 3 bases, with 9 bases between them. As DNA, the CDR3 is TGCGCCAGCAGCTCGACAGTGAAAGAGACCCAGTACTTC. Its translation: CASSSTVKETQYF.

The chain uses TRBV11-2 and TRBJ1-4; D perhaps matches TRBD1 (6 bases). V was pared by 2 bases and J by 8 bases, with 18 bases between. The length of the CDR3 is 16 residues. Germline loops: CDR1 SGHAT, CDR2 FQNNGV. DNA for the CDR3: TGTGCCAGCAGCTTACTAGCAGGGGCCGCGGAAGAAAAACTGTTTTTT. Encoded protein: CASSLLAGAAEEKLFF. The full variable domain, completed using reference TRBV11-2 and TRBJ1-4, is EAGVAQSPRYKIIEKRQSVAFWCNPISGHATLYWYQQILGQGPKLLIQFQNNGVVDDSQLPKDRFSAERLKGVDSTLKIQPAKLEDSAVYLCASSLLAGAAEEKLFFGSGTQLSVL.

This clone was observed a few times. The chain recombines TRBV4-2 with TRBJ1-2, with D unresolved. Germline V gene sequence: CDR1 LGHNA, CDR2 YNFKEQ. Trimming removed 1 base from V and 3 bases from J, with 12 bases in between. The length of the CDR3 is 15 residues. CDR3 bases: TGTGCCAGCAGCCAAGTAACGGGGTTGGACTATGGCTACACCTTC. Translating it yields CASSQVTGLDYGYTF.